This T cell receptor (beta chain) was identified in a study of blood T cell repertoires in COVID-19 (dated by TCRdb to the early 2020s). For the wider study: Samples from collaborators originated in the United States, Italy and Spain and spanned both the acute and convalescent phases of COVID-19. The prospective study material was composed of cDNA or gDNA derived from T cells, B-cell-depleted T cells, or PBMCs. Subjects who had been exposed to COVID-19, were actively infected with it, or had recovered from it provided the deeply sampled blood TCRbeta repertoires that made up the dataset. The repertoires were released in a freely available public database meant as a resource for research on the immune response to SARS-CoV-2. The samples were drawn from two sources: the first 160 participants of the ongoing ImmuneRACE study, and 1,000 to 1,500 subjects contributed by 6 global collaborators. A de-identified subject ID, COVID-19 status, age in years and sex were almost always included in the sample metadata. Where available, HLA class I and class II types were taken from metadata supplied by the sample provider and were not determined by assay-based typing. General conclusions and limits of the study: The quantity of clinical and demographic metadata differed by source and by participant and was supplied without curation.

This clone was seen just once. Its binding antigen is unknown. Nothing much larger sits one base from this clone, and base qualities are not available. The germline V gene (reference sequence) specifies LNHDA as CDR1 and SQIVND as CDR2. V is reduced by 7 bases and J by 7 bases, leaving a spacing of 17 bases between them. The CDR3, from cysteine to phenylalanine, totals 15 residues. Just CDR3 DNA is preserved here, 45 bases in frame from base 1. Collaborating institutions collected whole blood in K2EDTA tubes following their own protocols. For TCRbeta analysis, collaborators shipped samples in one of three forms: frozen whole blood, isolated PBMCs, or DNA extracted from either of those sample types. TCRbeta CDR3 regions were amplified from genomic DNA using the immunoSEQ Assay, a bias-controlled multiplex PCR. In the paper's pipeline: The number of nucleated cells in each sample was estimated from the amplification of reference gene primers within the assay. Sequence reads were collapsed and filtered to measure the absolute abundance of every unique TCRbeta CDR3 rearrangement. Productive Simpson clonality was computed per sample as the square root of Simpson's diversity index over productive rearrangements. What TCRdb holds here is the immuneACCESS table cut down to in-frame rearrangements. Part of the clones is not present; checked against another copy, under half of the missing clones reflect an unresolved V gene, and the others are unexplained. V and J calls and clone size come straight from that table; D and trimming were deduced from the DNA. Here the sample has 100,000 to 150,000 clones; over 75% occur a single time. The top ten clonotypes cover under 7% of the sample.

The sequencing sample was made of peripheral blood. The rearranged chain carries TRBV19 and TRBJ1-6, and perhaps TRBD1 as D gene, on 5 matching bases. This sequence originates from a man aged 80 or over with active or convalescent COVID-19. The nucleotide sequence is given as TGTGCCAGTAATGATCGGGGGACTGGGAATTCACCCCTCCACTTT. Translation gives CASNDRGTGNSPLHF.